The rows below give T cell receptor beta chains drawn from one sample of a study of regulatory T cells in long-lasting Graves disease. MiXCR, applied by TCRdb to the multiplex PCR reads, yields one record per CDR3 protein. The sample lists roughly 400,000 distinct CDR3 sequences; roughly 20% were seen once. Sample: peripheral blood mononuclear cells (PBMCs), taken when the disease was refractory, from a patient treated with antithyroid drugs. The source is a female donor with Graves disease. Each CDR3 is given with its conserved first and last residue. Fields, in order: CDR3 protein, CDR3 DNA, clone size, D gene, J gene, V gene. D genes are given only for firm matches. Some rows mark clone size as missing; the rest say once, few, many or name a class of expanded clone.

CDR3aa: CASSRLTWADSYEQYF
CDR3nt: TGTGCCAGCAGTCGACTAACCTGGGCGGACTCCTACGAGCAGTACTTC
abundance: many
d_gene: .
j_gene: TRBJ2-7
v_gene: TRBV6-2/TRBV6-3

CDR3aa: CASSSLGYGYTF
CDR3nt: TGTGCCAGCAGTTCCTTGGGATACGGCTACACCTTC
abundance: many
d_gene: .
j_gene: TRBJ1-2
v_gene: TRBV27

CDR3aa: CASSNSFVGRRGLAEETQYF
CDR3nt: TGTGCCAGCAGTAATTCTTTCGTTGGGAGGCGTGGGCTAGCGGAAGAGACCCAGTACTTC
abundance: few
d_gene: TRBD2
j_gene: TRBJ2-5
v_gene: TRBV27

CDR3aa: CASSLSGTIYEQYF
CDR3nt: TGTGCCAGCAGTTTGTCAGGGACTATCTACGAGCAGTACTTC
abundance: many
d_gene: TRBD2
j_gene: TRBJ2-7
v_gene: TRBV28

CDR3aa: CASSLVGGGRPEAFF
CDR3nt: TGTGCCAGCAGCTTAGTTGGCGGGGGCCGGCCTGAAGCTTTCTTT
abundance: many
d_gene: .
j_gene: TRBJ1-1
v_gene: TRBV7-9

CDR3aa: CASSRGTDSSYEQYF
CDR3nt: TGTGCCAGCAGCCGGGGGACGGACTCCTCCTACGAGCAGTACTTC
abundance: .
d_gene: .
j_gene: TRBJ2-7
v_gene: TRBV4-2

CDR3aa: CASTRRGRSTYEQYF
CDR3nt: TGTGCCAGCACCCGCCGCGGCAGATCTACCTACGAGCAGTACTTC
abundance: .
d_gene: .
j_gene: TRBJ2-7
v_gene: TRBV5-6

CDR3aa: CASSQDIFDLSNYGYTF
CDR3nt: TGCGCCAGCAGCCAAGATATCTTCGACCTCTCTAACTATGGCTACACCTTC
abundance: .
d_gene: .
j_gene: TRBJ1-2
v_gene: TRBV4-3

CDR3aa: CASSLYRDPGGLEQFF
CDR3nt: TGTGCCAGCAGCTTATACAGGGACCCCGGGGGGCTTGAGCAGTTCTTC
abundance: .
d_gene: .
j_gene: TRBJ2-1
v_gene: TRBV7-2

CDR3aa: CASSFDRAGEKLFF
CDR3nt: TGTGCCAGCAGTTTTGACAGGGCAGGCGAAAAACTGTTTTTT
abundance: many
d_gene: TRBD1
j_gene: TRBJ1-4
v_gene: TRBV12-3/TRBV12-4